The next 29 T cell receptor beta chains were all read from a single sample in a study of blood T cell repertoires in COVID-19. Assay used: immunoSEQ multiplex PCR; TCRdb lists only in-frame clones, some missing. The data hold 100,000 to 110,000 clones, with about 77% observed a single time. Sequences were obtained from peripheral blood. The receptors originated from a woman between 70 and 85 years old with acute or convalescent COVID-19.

CDR3 sequence (DNA): TGTGCCAGCAGCCAAACCTTAGTGGGGGCTGGTGAAAAACTGTTTTTT. Translating gives CASSQTLVGAGEKLFF. The chain is built from TRBV14 and TRBJ1-4; tentatively, D is TRBD1 (6 bases). Germline V CDR1 and CDR2: SGHDN, FVKESK. This CDR3 comprises 16 residues. The ends were cut back, 2 bases at V and 7 bases at J, with 17 bases in the middle.

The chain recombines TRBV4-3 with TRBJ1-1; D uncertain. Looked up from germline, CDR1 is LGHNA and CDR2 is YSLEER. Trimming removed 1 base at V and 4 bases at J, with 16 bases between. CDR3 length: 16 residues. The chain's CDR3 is CASSQGAGVVITEAFF. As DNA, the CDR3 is TGCGCCAGCAGCCAAGGAGCGGGAGTCGTTATCACTGAAGCTTTCTTT.

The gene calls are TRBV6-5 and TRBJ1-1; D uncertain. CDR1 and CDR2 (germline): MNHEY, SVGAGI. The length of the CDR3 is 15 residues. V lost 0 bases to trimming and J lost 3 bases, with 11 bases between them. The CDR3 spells CASSYSRTWDTEAFF. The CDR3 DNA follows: TGTGCCAGCAGTTACTCGAGGACTTGGGACACTGAAGCTTTCTTT.

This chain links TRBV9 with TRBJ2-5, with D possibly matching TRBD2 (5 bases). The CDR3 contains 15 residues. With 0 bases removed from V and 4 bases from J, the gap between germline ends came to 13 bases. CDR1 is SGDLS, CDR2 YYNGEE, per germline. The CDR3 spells CASSVGVGSGETQYF. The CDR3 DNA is TGTGCCAGCAGCGTAGGAGTTGGGAGTGGAGAGACCCAGTACTTC.

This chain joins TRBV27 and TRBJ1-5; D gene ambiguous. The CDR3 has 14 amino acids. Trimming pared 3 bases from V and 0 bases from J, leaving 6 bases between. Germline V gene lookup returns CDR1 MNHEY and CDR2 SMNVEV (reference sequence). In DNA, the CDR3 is TGTGCCAGCAGTTTCGCGGATAGCAATCAGCCCCAGCATTTT. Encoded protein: CASSFADSNQPQHF.

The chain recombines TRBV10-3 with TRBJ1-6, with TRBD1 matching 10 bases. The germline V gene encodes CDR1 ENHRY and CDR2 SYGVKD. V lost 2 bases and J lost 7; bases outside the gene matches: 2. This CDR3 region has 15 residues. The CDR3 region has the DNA TGTGCCATCAGTGAGGTGGGACAGGGGAATTCACCCCTCCACTTT. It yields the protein CAISEVGQGNSPLHF.

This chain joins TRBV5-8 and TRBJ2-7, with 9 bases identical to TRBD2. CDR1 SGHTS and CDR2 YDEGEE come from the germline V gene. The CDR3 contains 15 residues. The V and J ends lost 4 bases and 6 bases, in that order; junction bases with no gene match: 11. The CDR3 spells CASSPGGGAGAEQYV. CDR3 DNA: TGTGCCAGCAGCCCCGGCGGGGGGGCCGGGGCCGAGCAGTACGTC.

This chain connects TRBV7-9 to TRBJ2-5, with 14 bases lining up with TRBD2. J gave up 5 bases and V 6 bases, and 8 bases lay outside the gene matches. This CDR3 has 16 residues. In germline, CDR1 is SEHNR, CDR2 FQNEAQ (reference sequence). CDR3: CASSPGLAGGSETQYF. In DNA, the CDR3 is TGTGCCAGCAGTCCCGGACTAGCGGGGGGCTCGGAGACCCAGTACTTC. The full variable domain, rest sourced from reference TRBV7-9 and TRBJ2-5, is DTGVSQNPRHKITKRGQNVTFRCDPISEHNRLYWYRQTLGQGPEFLTYFQNEAQLEKSRLLSDRFSAERPKGSFSTLEIQRTEQGDSAMYLCASSPGLAGGSETQYFGPGTRLLVL.

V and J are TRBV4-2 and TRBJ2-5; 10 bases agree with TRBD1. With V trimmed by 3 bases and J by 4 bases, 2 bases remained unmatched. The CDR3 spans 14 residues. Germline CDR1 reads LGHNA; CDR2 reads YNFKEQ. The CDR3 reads CASSQGQGIETQYF. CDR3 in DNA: TGTGCCAGCAGCCAGGGACAGGGGATAGAGACCCAGTACTTC.

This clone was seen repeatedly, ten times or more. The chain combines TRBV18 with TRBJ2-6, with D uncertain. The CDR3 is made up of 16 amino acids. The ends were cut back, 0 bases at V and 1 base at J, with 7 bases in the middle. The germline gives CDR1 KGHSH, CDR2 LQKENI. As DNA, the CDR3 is TGTGCCAGCTCACCACCGATCACTTCTGGGGCCAACGTCCTGACTTTC. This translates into CASSPPITSGANVLTF.

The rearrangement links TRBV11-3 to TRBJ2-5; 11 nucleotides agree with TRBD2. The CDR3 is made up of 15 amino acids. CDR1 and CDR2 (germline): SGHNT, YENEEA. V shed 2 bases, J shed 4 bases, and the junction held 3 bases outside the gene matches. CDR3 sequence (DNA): TGTGCCAGCAGCTTAAACGGACTAGCGGGAGAGACCCAGTACTTC. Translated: CASSLNGLAGETQYF.

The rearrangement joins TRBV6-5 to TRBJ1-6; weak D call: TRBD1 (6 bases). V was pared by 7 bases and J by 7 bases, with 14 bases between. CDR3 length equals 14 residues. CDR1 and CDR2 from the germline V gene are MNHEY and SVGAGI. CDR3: CASKKTGLNSPLHF. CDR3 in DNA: TGTGCCAGCAAAAAGACAGGACTCAATTCACCCCTCCACTTT.

DNA for the CDR3: TGTGCCAGCAGTTTAGAGGGAGGAGAGACCCAGTACTTC. It codes for CASSLEGGETQYF. The chain employs TRBV12-3 or TRBV12-4 and TRBJ2-5; perhaps TRBD2 as D (6 bases). Between the trimmed V and J ends, which lost 1 base and 4 bases, there was a span of 7 bases. This CDR3 region has 13 residues.

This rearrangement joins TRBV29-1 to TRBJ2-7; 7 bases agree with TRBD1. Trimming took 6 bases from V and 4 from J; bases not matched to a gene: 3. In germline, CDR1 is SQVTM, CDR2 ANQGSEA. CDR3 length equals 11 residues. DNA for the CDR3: TGCAGCGTGGGCAGGGGGTACGAGCAGTACTTC. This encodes CSVGRGYEQYF.

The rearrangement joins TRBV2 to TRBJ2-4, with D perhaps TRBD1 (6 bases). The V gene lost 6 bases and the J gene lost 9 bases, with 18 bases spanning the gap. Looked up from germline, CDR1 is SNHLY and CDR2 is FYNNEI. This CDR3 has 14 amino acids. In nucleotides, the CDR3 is TGTGCCAGCAGAGTTGACAGGAACCGCCCCATTCAGTACTTC. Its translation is CASRVDRNRPIQYF.

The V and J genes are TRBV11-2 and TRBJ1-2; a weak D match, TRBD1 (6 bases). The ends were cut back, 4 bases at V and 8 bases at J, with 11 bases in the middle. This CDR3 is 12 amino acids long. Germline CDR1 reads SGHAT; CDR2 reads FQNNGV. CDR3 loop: CASSSQGSGYTF. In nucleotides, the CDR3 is TGTGCCAGCAGCTCTCAGGGGTCGGGCTACACCTTC.

The CDR3 spells CASTNSGGAFF. In nucleotides, the CDR3 is TGTGCCAGCACCAACAGCGGCGGAGCTTTCTTT. The chain uses TRBV6-1 and TRBJ1-1; D unclear. Germline assignment: CDR1 MNHNS and CDR2 SASEGT. Trimming shortened V by 7 bases and J by 10 bases, and 13 bases separated the two germline ends. There are 11 residues in the CDR3.

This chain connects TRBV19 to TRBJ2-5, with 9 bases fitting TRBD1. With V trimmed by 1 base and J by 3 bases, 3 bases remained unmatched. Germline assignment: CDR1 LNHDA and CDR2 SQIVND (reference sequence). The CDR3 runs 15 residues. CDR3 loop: CASSIARTGEETQYF. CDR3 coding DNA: TGTGCCAGTAGTATAGCTCGGACAGGGGAAGAGACCCAGTACTTC.

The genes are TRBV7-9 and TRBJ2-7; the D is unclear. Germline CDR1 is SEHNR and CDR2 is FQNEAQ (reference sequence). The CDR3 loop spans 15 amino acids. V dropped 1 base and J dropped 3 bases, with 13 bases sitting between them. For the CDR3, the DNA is TGTGCCAGCAGCTTAGTCCGAGACCGAGGCTACGAGCAGTACTTC. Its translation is CASSLVRDRGYEQYF.

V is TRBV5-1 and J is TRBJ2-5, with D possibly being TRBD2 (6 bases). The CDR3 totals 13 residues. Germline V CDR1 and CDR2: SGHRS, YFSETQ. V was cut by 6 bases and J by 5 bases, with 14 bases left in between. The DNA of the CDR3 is TGCGCCAGCATCCGGCCGGGGGACGAGACCCAGTACTTC. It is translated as CASIRPGDETQYF.

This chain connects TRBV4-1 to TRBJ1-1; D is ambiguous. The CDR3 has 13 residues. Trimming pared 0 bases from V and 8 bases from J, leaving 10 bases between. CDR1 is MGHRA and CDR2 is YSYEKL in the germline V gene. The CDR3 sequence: CASSQDRLWEAFF. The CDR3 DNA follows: TGCGCCAGCAGCCAAGACAGGCTGTGGGAAGCTTTCTTT.

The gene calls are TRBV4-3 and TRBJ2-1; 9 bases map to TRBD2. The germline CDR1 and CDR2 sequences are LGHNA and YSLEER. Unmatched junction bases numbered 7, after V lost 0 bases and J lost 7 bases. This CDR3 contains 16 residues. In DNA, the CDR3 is TGCGCCAGCAGCCAAGAACGAGCGGGGGGTGGAAATGAGCAGTTCTTC. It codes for CASSQERAGGGNEQFF.

CDR3 bases: TGTGCCAGCAGTGAAACCCCCCGGGACAGGGAGGCTTTCTTT. Its translation: CASSETPRDREAFF. V gene TRBV6-1 combines with J gene TRBJ1-1, with 9 bases identical to TRBD1. Trimming removed 2 bases from V and 11 bases from J; junction bases left unmatched: 9. Germline values: CDR1 MNHNS, CDR2 SASEGT. The CDR3 has 14 residues.

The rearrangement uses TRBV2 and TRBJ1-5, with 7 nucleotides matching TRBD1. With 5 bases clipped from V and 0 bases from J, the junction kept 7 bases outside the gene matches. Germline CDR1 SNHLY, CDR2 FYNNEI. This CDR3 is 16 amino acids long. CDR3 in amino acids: CASSRDPGGSNQPQHF. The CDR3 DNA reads TGTGCCAGCAGTCGGGACCCAGGGGGTAGCAATCAGCCCCAGCATTTT.

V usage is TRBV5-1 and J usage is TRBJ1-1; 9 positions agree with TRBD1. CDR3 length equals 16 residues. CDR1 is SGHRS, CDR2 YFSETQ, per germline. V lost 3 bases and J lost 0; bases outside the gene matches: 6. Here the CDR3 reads CASSSSGTGLNTEAFF. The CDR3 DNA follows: TGCGCCAGCAGCTCGTCCGGGACAGGGTTGAACACTGAAGCTTTCTTT. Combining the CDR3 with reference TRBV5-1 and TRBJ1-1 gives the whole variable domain KAGVTQTPRYLIKTRGQQVTLSCSPISGHRSVSWYQQTPGQGLQFLFEYFSETQRNKGNFPGRFSGRQFSNSRSEMNVSTLELGDSALYLCASSSSGTGLNTEAFFGQGTRLTVV.

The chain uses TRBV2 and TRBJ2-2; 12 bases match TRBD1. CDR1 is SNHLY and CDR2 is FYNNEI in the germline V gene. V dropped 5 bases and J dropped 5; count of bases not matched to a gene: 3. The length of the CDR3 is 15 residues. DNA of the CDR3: TGTGCCAGCAGTTGGGACAGGGGGCAAACCGGGGAGCTGTTTTTT. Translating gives CASSWDRGQTGELFF. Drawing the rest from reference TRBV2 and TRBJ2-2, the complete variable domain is EPEVTQTPSHQVTQMGQEVILRCVPISNHLYFYWYRQILGQKVEFLVSFYNNEISEKSEIFDDQFSVERPDGSNFTLKIRSTKLEDSAMYFCASSWDRGQTGELFFGEGSRLTVL.

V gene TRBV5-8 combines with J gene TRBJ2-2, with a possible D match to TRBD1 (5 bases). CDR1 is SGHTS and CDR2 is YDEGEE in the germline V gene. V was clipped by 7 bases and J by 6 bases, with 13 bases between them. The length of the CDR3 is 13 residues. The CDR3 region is CASFPLGAGELFF. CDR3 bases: TGTGCCAGCTTTCCGTTAGGGGCCGGGGAGCTGTTTTTT.

CDR3: CASSSPWGGETQYF. Here the CDR3 DNA reads TGTGCCAGCAGCTCCCCCTGGGGGGGAGAGACCCAGTACTTC. This chain links TRBV7-2 with TRBJ2-5; TRBD2 agrees at 7 bases. CDR1 and CDR2 from the germline V gene are SGHTA and FQGNSA. There are 14 residues in the CDR3. The junction had 6 bases not matched to a gene; V was cut back by 4 bases and J by 4 bases.

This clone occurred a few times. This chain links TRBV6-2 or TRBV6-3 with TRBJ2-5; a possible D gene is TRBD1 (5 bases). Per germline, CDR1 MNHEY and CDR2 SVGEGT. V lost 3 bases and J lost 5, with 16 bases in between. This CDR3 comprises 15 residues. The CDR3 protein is CASSYPTEPGETQYF. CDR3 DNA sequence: TGTGCCAGCAGTTATCCGACAGAGCCCGGGGAGACCCAGTACTTC.